These 26 T cell receptor beta chains came from one sample sequenced in a study of tumor-infiltrating lymphocytes in primary liver carcinoma (dated by TCRdb to 2017 to 2019). TRIzol reagent was used to extract blood RNA from unsorted whole blood, while the DNeasy Blood & Tissue kit provided the germline DNA. Data came from an Illumina HiSeq 2500. Using a constant-region primer and ProtoScript II reverse transcriptase, TCRbeta-specific cDNA was reverse-transcribed from approximately 0.5 ug total RNA. The TCRbeta libraries were prepared through three rounds of nested multiplex PCR following a slightly modified ARM-PCR procedure. Each of the first two PCR rounds ran for nine to ten cycles and used multiplex TRBV1-TRBV30 forward primers together with a Cbeta reverse primer. The public reads were run again by TCRdb, first through fastp at Q25 and then through MiXCR, and only productive beta chains were kept. A single entry per CDR3 protein holds the most common genes and DNA from its merged rows. Recorded for this sample are approximately 330,000 distinct CDR3 sequences; almost 65% of them occurred a single time. Roughly 6% of the sample lies in the top ten.

Input material: peripheral blood. These receptor sequences come from a man aged 35-49 years with primary liver carcinoma and hepatitis B virus infection.

Points on this clonotype: A much more abundant neighbour one base away suggests this may be a read error. The J gene is TRBJ2-7, the V gene TRBV4-2; the D gene is possibly TRBD1 (5 bases). This CDR3 contains 13 residues. Germline lookup yields CDR1 LGHNA and CDR2 YNFKEQ. CDR3 sequence: CTSLSGKGDEQYF. CDR3 DNA sequence: TGTACCAGCTTATCAGGGAAAGGTGACGAGCAGTACTTC.

Note on this clonotype: The CDR3 ends on some other residue instead of the conserved phenylalanine or tryptophan, so this is likely a read error. The DNA is left out, because the CDR3 cannot be placed on it with certainty; the CDR3 is given as TCRdb lists it. The chain carries TRBV11-2 and TRBJ2-7; the DNA was not compared with TRBD1, the D call given in the table. Including both end residues, the CDR3 is 12 amino acids long. The germline V gene has CDR1 SGHAT and CDR2 FQNNGV. CDR3 residues: CASSLEGHEHYI.

Written as DNA, the CDR3 is TGTGTCACTGGGCCCGGGGCCACCTTCAATGAGCAGTTCTTC. This gives the protein CVTGPGATFNEQFF. The V and J genes are TRBV10-3 and TRBJ2-1; D tentatively reads TRBD1 or TRBD2 (5 bases each). The CDR3 is made up of 14 amino acids. Germline V gives CDR1 ENHRY, CDR2 SYGVKD.

As regards this clonotype: Relative to the germline gene, one junction end is altered; a read error may explain this. V and J are TRBV7-8 and TRBJ2-2; 7 bases are shared with TRBD2. The CDR3 has 16 residues. Germline V CDR1 and CDR2: SGHVS, FQNEAQ. CDR3 sequence (DNA): TGTGCCAACAGCTTTGCGGGAGTCTTGAACACCGGGGAGCTGTTTTTT. It translates to CANSFAGVLNTGELFF.

Notes on this clonotype: At one end the junction does not follow the germline gene, possibly because of a read error. The genes are TRBV4-3 and TRBJ2-3; 8 bases fit TRBD1. This CDR3 region has 16 residues. The germline CDR1 and CDR2 sequences are LGHNA and YSLEER. The CDR3: CAISQEWTGSTDTQYF. The DNA of the CDR3 is TGCGCCATCAGCCAAGAATGGACAGGGAGCACAGATACGCAGTATTTT.

Points on this clonotype: It may be a read error: a sequence one base away is much more abundant. The CDR3 protein is CASNFEDRAYEQYF. As DNA, the CDR3 is TGTGCCAGCAACTTCGAAGACAGGGCTTACGAGCAGTACTTC. This chain uses TRBV7-9 with TRBJ2-7, with 7 bases lining up with TRBD1. In germline, CDR1 is SEHNR, CDR2 FQNEAQ (reference sequence). The CDR3 consists of 14 residues. V lost 7 bases and J lost 4; bases outside the gene matches: 10.

Note on this clonotype: At one end the junction does not follow the germline gene, possibly because of a read error. The chain joins TRBV11-2 to TRBJ1-2; no clear D gene. The germline V gene has CDR1 SGHAT and CDR2 FQNNGV. The CDR3 length is 15 residues. The CDR3 bases are TGTGTCAGCAGCTTAATTTCTAGAGGGCAAGGTGTCTACACCTTC. It yields the protein CVSSLISRGQGVYTF.

This clonotype has a handful of counts. The CDR3 DNA reads TGCGCCAGCAGCCGTGGGGGACAGGGGGACACTGAAGCTTTCTTT. This translates into CASSRGGQGDTEAFF. The V gene is TRBV4-1, the J gene TRBJ1-1, with 11 bases fitting TRBD1. This CDR3 has 15 residues. V was pared by 4 bases and J by 3 bases, with 4 bases of the junction left unmatched. Germline-derived CDR1 and CDR2 are MGHRA and YSYEKL.

This clonotype was found many times. V gene TRBV11-2 combines with J gene TRBJ2-7, with no clear D. Germline values: CDR1 SGHAT, CDR2 FQNNGV. V lost 1 base and J lost 3, with 10 bases in between. CDR3 length equals 14 residues. The CDR3 here is CASSLVTTDYEQYF. The CDR3 DNA reads as TGTGCCAGCAGCTTAGTTACAACTGACTACGAGCAGTACTTC.

Of note for this clonotype: Since a much larger clone is just one base distant, this may be a read error. This sequence joins TRBV6-2 or TRBV6-3 and TRBJ2-1; D unclear. The J call is doubtful: the DNA matches TRBJ2-7 better. Germline V CDR1 and CDR2: MNHEY, SVGEGT. The CDR3 spans 15 residues. The CDR3 spells CASSKGRASYNEQYF. As DNA, the CDR3 is TGTGCCAGCAGTAAGGGAAGGGCTTCCTACAATGAGCAGTACTTC.

CDR3 residues: CASSTTTELNIQYF. CDR3 bases: TGTGCCAGCAGCACTACGACAGAACTGAACATTCAGTACTTC. The chain combines TRBV7-9 with TRBJ2-4, with a possible D match to TRBD1 (5 bases). Germline V gives CDR1 SEHNR, CDR2 FQNEAQ (reference sequence). CDR3 length: 14 amino acids. Trimming cost V 5 bases and J 7 bases, with 15 bases left between them.

A few counts support this clonotype. V is TRBV4-3 and J is TRBJ1-6; 10 bases fit TRBD1. Germline CDR1 reads LGHNA; CDR2 reads YSLEER. The CDR3 is made up of 15 amino acids. V shed 0 bases and J 7 bases; nucleotides not matched to a gene: 0. Here the CDR3 reads CASSQEDRGNSPLHF. The CDR3 nucleotides read TGCGCCAGCAGCCAAGAGGACAGGGGGAATTCACCCCTCCACTTT.

The chain uses TRBV11-2 and TRBJ2-4; TRBD1 might be the D (5 bases). The V and J ends lost 3 bases and 5 bases respectively, with 17 bases between them. The V gene's germline CDR1 is SGHAT and CDR2 FQNNGV. The CDR3 is made up of 16 amino acids. The chain's CDR3 is CASSLLEAGPQNIQYF. The DNA for the CDR3 is TGTGCCAGCAGCTTGCTCGAGGCAGGGCCCCAAAACATTCAGTACTTC.

As regards this clonotype: Sequence at one end of the junction differs from germline and may be a read error. The V gene is TRBV11-2, the J gene TRBJ1-1; D is ambiguous. CDR1 and CDR2 from the germline V gene are SGHAT and FQNNGV. This CDR3 is built from 13 residues. This CDR3 reads CVSSLAWDTEAFF. The CDR3 DNA reads TGTGTCAGCAGCTTAGCATGGGACACTGAAGCTTTCTTT.

Comments on this clonotype: An end of the junction does not agree with germline; a read error may underlie this. The V call is TRBV4-1, the J call TRBJ2-3, with D unclear. CDR3 length: 14 residues. CDR1 is MGHRA, CDR2 YSYEKL, per germline. The CDR3 bases are TGCTCCAGCAGCCAAAAAGAAGGCACAGATACGCAGTATTTT. Translating gives CSSSQKEGTDTQYF.

Regarding this clonotype: This may be a read error, as it is one base from a much larger clone. The rearrangement joins TRBV6-2 or TRBV6-3 to TRBJ2-7; TRBD2 aligns across 7 bases. Germline V gene data show CDR1 as MNHEY and CDR2 as SVGEGT. The trim removed 6 bases at V and 2 bases at J, leaving 16 bases unmatched. The CDR3 is made up of 17 amino acids. The CDR3 loop is CASRSRSGTNFTYEQYF. The CDR3 DNA reads TGTGCCAGCAGATCACGCTCCGGGACTAACTTCACCTACGAGCAGTACTTC.

The chain combines TRBV5-1 with TRBJ2-1, with 9 bases fitting TRBD2. J was trimmed by 3 bases and V by 5 bases; bases with no gene match: 6. Germline V gene data show CDR1 as SGHRS and CDR2 as YFSETQ. This CDR3 is built from 15 residues. This chain's CDR3 is CASRNSGGFYNEQFF. The CDR3 DNA reads TGCGCCAGCAGAAATAGCGGGGGTTTCTACAATGAGCAGTTCTTC.

This chain links TRBV11-2 with TRBJ2-1; D uncertain. There are 14 residues in the CDR3. V was pared by 4 bases and J by 8 bases, with 15 bases between. The V gene's germline CDR1 is SGHAT and CDR2 FQNNGV. CDR3 amino acids: CASSSLIAIDEQFF. The CDR3 region has the DNA TGTGCCAGCAGCTCCCTGATAGCAATCGATGAGCAGTTCTTC.

As to this clonotype: An end of the junction does not agree with germline; a read error may underlie this. The chain carries TRBV11-2 and TRBJ2-1; TRBD2 matches 10 bases. Germline-derived CDR1 and CDR2 are SGHAT and FQNNGV. The CDR3 has 17 residues. This CDR3 reads CASSFQLAGSSYNEQFF. Here the CDR3 DNA reads TGTGCCAGCAGCTTCCAACTAGCGGGGAGCTCCTACAATGAACAGTTCTTC.

This clonotype was detected once. At one boundary the junction diverges from the germline segment, which might be a read error. The chain links TRBV5-5 to TRBJ2-6; D unclear. This CDR3 spans 13 amino acids. Germline assignment: CDR1 SGHKS and CDR2 YYEKEE (reference sequence). CDR3 amino acids: CASIGSGDNVLTF. CDR3 DNA sequence: TGCGCCAGCATTGGATCTGGGGACAACGTCCTGACTTTC.

At least ten counts were recorded for this clonotype. V gene TRBV6-6 combines with J gene TRBJ2-5; D unresolved. CDR1 is MNHNY, CDR2 SVGAGI, per germline (reference sequence). CDR3 length: 15 residues. Trimming took 5 bases from V and 5 from J, leaving 18 bases between them. The CDR3 spells CASSNGPLVPETQYF. CDR3 sequence (DNA): TGTGCCAGCAGTAACGGCCCCCTAGTCCCGGAGACCCAGTACTTC.

As concerns this clonotype: This may be a read error: a much more frequent sequence differs by one nucleotide. The chain recombines TRBV6-5 with TRBJ1-1; D not resolved. The CDR3 is made up of 15 amino acids. With 0 bases removed from V and 7 bases from J, the gap between germline ends came to 15 bases. Germline CDR1 and CDR2: MNHEY and SVGAGI. The CDR3 region has the DNA TGTGCCAGCAGTTACTCGATTGGGGAGGAGGGTGAAGCTTTCTTT. Its translation is CASSYSIGEEGEAFF.

This clonotype was found many times. The chain is built from TRBV6-5 and TRBJ2-2, with 14 bases that match TRBD2. The CDR3 spans 18 residues. Germline CDR1 MNHEY, CDR2 SVGAGI. J was trimmed by 6 bases and V by 4 bases; bases with no gene match: 10. The CDR3 DNA sequence: TGTGCCAGCAGTTCCCGCGGACTAGCGGGAGGAGGGGCCGGGGAGCTGTTTTTT. Its protein product is CASSSRGLAGGGAGELFF.

Turning to this clonotype: The junction does not match germline at one end; this may be a read error. This chain uses TRBV11-2 with TRBJ2-7, with D tentatively TRBD2 (5 bases). The CDR3 loop spans 12 amino acids. The germline V gene has CDR1 SGHAT and CDR2 FQNNGV. CDR3 amino acids: CASSIEGYEQYF. The CDR3 nucleotides are TGTGCCAGCAGCATAGAGGGCTATGAGCAGTACTTC.

The rearrangement joins TRBV5-1 to TRBJ2-7; the D gene is possibly TRBD1 (5 bases). Germline CDR1 is SGHRS and CDR2 is YFSETQ. Trimming removed 4 bases at V and 2 bases at J, with 7 bases between. CDR3 length: 12 amino acids. The CDR3: CASSETAYEQYF. The CDR3 bases are TGCGCCAGCAGCGAGACAGCCTACGAGCAGTACTTC.

DNA for the CDR3: TGTGCCAGCTCACCAGGGGGGGTTCAGAACACTGAAGCTTTCTTT. Translating gives CASSPGGVQNTEAFF. The chain links TRBV18 to TRBJ1-1; D might be TRBD1 (5 bases). This CDR3 comprises 15 residues. The germline V gene encodes CDR1 KGHSH and CDR2 LQKENI. V lost 2 bases and J 1 base, leaving 11 bases between the germline ends.